One T cell receptor beta chain is described in this entry. The source of the sample is a study of T cells expressing NK-cell markers. TCRdb re-called the 5' RACE reads, yielding one record per CDR3 amino acid sequence without DNA. Its listing shows hundreds of thousands of distinct CDR3 sequences. The sequencing input was blood T cells: a sorted CD56 or NKG2C T cell subset, CD4+ or CD8+ T cells, or bulk PBMC T cells (not recorded which). The TCR comes from a man between 18 and 29 years old in good health.

Here the CDR3 reads CASSLPGKVGYRTGELFF. The chain links TRBV7-9 to TRBJ2-2; TCRdb calls TRBD1, which cannot be checked without DNA. Germline CDR1 is SEHNR and CDR2 is FQNEAQ (reference sequence). This CDR3 contains 18 residues.